The clone carrying this T cell receptor (beta chain) appeared a few times. Its target is unknown. TCRdb passed the 5' RACE reads through MiXCR, listing each CDR3 protein once. Of hundreds of thousands of distinct CDR3 sequences in the sample, around a quarter were seen once. The data were obtained in a study of T-cell memory formation after mild COVID-19. At the level of the study: Clustering of TCRs was largely donor specific. Points from the study as a whole: Later expanders leaned CD4+, whereas day 15 to 85 contracting clones were balanced CD4/CD8. Pre-infection memory harbored some responding clones, suggesting cross-reactive memory joined. The study found contracting CD4+ clones mainly in CM and EM and contracting CD8+ clones in EMRA.

Sequenced sample: PBMCs or a T cell subset sorted from them (not recorded which). The TCR comes from an adult woman who had mild COVID-19 (a few samples of this study predate the infection). Cell type and time point are not known.

CDR3 protein: CATSDFRFGAGPSSYNEQFF. CDR3 nucleotide sequence: TGTGCCACCAGTGATTTCCGATTTGGAGCGGGACCCAGCTCCTACAATGAGCAGTTCTTC. This chain uses TRBV24-1 with TRBJ2-1, with 7 bases matching TRBD2. Trimming removed 1 base from V and 0 bases from J; junction bases left unmatched: 14. CDR3 length: 20 amino acids. Per the germline V gene, CDR1 is KGHDR and CDR2 is SFDVKD.